Listed here is a single T cell receptor beta chain. Its target is not known. This entry belongs to a study of Ad26.COV2.S vaccination and SARS-CoV-2 variants. General study points: CD8+ and CD4+ T cells specific for spike reportedly responded with substantial breadth after vaccination.

Some clones are missing from TCRdb's copy, which holds only in-frame ones; the method was immunoSEQ multiplex PCR. The sample lists 200,000 to 250,000 clones, roughly 88% occurring once. Treatment given: some 20 received Ad26.COV2.S at low or high dose, single or two shots; 5 received placebo; per-sample allocation not given. Collection of samples fell on day 63 after the first vaccine or placebo injection. Sequencing was performed on peripheral blood, taken in a trial of Ad26.COV2.S vaccine versus placebo. This receptor was taken from a person aged 18-60 years who received the Ad26.COV2.S COVID-19 vaccine or a placebo.

The CDR3 region has the DNA TGTGCCAGCAGTGCCGGGGGGGGCCGCCAGGGTTCACCCCTCCACTTT. Protein product: CASSAGGGRQGSPLHF. The V call is TRBV6-1, the J call TRBJ1-6; D may be TRBD1 (6 bases). The V and J ends lost 4 bases and 9 bases respectively, with 19 bases between them. This CDR3 has 16 residues. Per germline, CDR1 MNHNS and CDR2 SASEGT.